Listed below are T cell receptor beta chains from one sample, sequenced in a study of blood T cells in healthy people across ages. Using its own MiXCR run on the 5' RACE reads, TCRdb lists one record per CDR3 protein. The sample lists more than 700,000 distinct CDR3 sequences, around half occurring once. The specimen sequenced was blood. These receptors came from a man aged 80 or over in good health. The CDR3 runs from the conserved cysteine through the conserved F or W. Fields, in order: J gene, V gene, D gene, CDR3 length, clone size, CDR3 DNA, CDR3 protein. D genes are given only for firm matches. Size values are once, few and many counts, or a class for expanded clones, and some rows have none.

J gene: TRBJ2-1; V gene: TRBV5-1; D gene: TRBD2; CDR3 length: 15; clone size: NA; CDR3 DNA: TGCGCCAGCAGCCCGGGACTAGCGGGAACCAATGAGCAGTTCTTC; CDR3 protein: CASSPGLAGTNEQFF
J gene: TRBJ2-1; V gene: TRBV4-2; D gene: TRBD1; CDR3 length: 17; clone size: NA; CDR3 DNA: TGTGTCAGCAGCCAATTTTTGACAGGGGGCACCTACAATGAGCAGTTCTTC; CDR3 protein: CVSSQFLTGGTYNEQFF
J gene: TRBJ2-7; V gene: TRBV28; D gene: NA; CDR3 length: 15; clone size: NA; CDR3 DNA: TGTGCCAGCAGTTTACCGGGGGATGTCTCCTACGAGCAGTACTTC; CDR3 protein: CASSLPGDVSYEQYF
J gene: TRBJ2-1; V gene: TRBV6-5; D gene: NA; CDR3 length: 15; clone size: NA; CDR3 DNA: TGTGCCAGCAGTTATTCGGCGGTCTCCTACAATGAGCAGTTCTTC; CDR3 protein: CASSYSAVSYNEQFF
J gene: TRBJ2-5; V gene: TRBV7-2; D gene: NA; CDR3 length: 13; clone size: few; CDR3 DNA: TGTGCCAGCAGGGGTGGGCAGGGCTACGAGCAGTATTTC; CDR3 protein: CASRGGQGYEQYF
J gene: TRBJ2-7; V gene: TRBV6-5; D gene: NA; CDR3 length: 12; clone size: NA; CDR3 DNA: TGTGCCACCCGGACTACCGCCTACGAGCAGTACTTC; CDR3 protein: CATRTTAYEQYF
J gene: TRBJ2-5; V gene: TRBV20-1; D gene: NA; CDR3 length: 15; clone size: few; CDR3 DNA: TGCAGTGTTCGTAAGGCGGGACCCACCCCAGAGACCCAGTACTTC; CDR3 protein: CSVRKAGPTPETQYF
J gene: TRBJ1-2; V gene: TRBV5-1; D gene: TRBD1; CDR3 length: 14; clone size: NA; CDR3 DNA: TGCGCCAGCAGGCTGACAGGGGGTGATGGTGGCTACACCTTC; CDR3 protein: CASRLTGGDGGYTF
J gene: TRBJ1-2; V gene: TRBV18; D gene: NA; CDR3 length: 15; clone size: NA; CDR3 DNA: TGTGCCAGCTCACCACCGCCTCGTGAAAGCTATGGCTACACCTTC; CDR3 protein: CASSPPPRESYGYTF
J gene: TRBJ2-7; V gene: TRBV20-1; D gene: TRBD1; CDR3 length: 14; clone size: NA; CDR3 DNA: TGCAGTGCCGGACAGGGGTCGAGCTCCTACGAGCAGTACTTC; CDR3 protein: CSAGQGSSSYEQYF
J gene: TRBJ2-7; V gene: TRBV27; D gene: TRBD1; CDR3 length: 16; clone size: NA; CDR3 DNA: TGTGCCAGCAGTTTGGGGACACAGGGGGCCGCTACAAAGCAGTACTTC; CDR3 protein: CASSLGTQGAATKQYF
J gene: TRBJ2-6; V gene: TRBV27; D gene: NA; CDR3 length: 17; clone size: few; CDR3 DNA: TGTGCCAGCAGTTCAAGGACAACTGGGCTGGGGGCCAACGTCCTGACTTTC; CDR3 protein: CASSSRTTGLGANVLTF
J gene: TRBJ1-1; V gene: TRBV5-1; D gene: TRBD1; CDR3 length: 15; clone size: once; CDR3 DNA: TGCGCCAGCAGCCCCGCGGGACAGACGAACACTGAAGCTTTCTTT; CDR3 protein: CASSPAGQTNTEAFF
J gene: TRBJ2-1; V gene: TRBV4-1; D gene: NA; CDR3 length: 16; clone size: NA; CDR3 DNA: TGCGCCAGCAGCCAAAAAGACACCCCCGGGGACAATGAGCAGTTCTTC; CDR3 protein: CASSQKDTPGDNEQFF
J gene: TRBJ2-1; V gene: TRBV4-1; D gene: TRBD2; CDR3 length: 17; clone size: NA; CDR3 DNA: TGCGCCAGCAGCCAAGCCCCTACTAGCGGGCTCCACAATGAGCAGTTCTTC; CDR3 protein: CASSQAPTSGLHNEQFF
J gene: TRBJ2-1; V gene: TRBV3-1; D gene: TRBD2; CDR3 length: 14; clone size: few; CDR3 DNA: TGTGCCAGCAGTCAGCGGGGGGATGATCATGAGCAGTTCTTC; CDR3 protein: CASSQRGDDHEQFF
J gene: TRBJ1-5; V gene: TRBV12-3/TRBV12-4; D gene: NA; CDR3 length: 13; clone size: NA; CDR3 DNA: TGTGCCAGCAGTTTGAGGGTGTCTCAGCCCCAGCATTTT; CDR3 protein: CASSLRVSQPQHF
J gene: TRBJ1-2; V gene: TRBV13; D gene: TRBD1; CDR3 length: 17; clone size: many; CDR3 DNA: TGTGCCAGCAGCCACCGTGGGGTGGCAGGGGGCGGCTATGGCTACACCTTC; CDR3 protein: CASSHRGVAGGGYGYTF
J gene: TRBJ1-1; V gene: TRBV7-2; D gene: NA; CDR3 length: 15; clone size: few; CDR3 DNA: TGTGCCAGCAGCTTAGCCGGCAGGATGAACACTGAAGCTTTCTTT; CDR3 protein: CASSLAGRMNTEAFF
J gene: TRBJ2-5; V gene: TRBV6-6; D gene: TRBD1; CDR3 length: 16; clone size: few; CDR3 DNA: TGTGCCAGCAGCCGTCGCCCCGGGACAGACCAAGAGACCCAGTACTTC; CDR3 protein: CASSRRPGTDQETQYF
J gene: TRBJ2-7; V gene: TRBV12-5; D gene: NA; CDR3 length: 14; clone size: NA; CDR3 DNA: TGTGCTAGTGGTTTGGTAAATACAGGTGCCGAGCAGTACTTC; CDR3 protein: CASGLVNTGAEQYF
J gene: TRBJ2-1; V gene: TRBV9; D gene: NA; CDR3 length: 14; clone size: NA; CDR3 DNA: TGTGCCAGCAGCGTAGATCCCATATACAATGAGCAGTTCTTC; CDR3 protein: CASSVDPIYNEQFF